This T cell receptor beta chain was documented in a study of cytomegalovirus exposure and HLA in healthy donors. The primer mix had 60 Vbeta and 13 Jbeta primers. The method was immunoSEQ multiplex PCR; TCRdb's version includes in-frame clones alone and lacks a portion of them. The data contain 200,000 or so clones, roughly 80% of them singletons. Germline-derived CDR1 and CDR2 are MDHEN and SYDVKM. The CDR3 has 16 amino acids. V lost 3 bases to trimming and J lost 0 bases, with 14 bases between them. The chain has TRBV28 and TRBJ1-1; possibly TRBD1 for D (6 bases). This clonotype was obtained from a woman aged 40-49 years in good health and CMV-seronegative. Source material: PBMCs. DNA of the CDR3: TGTGCCAGCAGTTTTCTGGGGGGGGCTTTGAACACTGAAGCTTTCTTT. Translating gives CASSFLGGALNTEAFF.